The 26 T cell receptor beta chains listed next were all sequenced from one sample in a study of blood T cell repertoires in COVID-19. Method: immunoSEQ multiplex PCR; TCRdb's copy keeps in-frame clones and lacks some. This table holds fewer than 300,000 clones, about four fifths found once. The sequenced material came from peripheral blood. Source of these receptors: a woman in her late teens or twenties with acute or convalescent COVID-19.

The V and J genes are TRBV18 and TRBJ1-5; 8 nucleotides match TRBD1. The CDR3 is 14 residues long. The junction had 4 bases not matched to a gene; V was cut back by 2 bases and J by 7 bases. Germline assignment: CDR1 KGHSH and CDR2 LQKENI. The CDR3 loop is CASSPEQGGQPQHF. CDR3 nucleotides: TGTGCCAGCTCACCAGAACAGGGGGGACAGCCCCAGCATTTT. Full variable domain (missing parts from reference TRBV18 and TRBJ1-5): NAGVMQNPRHLVRRRGQEARLRCSPMKGHSHVYWYRQLPEEGLKFMVYLQKENIIDESGMPKERFSAEFPKEGPSILRIQQVVRGDSAAYFCASSPEQGGQPQHFGDGTRLSIL.

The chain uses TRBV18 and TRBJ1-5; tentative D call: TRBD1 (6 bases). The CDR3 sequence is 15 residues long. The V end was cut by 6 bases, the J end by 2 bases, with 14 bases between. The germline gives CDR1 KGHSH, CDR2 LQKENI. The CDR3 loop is CASSGSEGGNQPQHF. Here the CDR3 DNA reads TGTGCCAGCTCCGGTTCCGAGGGGGGCAATCAGCCCCAGCATTTT.

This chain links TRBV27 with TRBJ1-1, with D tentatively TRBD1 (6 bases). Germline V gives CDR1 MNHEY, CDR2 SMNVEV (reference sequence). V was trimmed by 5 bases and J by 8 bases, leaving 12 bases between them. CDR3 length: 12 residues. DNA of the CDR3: TGTGCCAGCAGTGGTATACAGGGAGAAGCTTTCTTT. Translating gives CASSGIQGEAFF.

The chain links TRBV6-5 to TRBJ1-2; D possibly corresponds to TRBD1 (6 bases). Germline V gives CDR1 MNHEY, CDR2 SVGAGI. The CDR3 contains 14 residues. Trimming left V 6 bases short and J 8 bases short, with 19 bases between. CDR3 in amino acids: CASRADSLLRGYTF. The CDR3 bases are TGTGCCAGCAGGGCGGACAGTCTCCTACGGGGCTACACCTTC.

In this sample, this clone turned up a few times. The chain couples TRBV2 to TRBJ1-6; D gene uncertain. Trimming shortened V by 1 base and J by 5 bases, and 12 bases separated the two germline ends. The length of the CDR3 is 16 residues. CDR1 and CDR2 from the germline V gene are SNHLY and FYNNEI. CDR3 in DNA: TGTGCCAGCAGTGAAGGGTGGAGGGTCGATAATTCACCCCTCCACTTT. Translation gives CASSEGWRVDNSPLHF. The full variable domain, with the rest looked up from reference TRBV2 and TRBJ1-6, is EPEVTQTPSHQVTQMGQEVILRCVPISNHLYFYWYRQILGQKVEFLVSFYNNEISEKSEIFDDQFSVERPDGSNFTLKIRSTKLEDSAMYFCASSEGWRVDNSPLHFGNGTRLTVT.

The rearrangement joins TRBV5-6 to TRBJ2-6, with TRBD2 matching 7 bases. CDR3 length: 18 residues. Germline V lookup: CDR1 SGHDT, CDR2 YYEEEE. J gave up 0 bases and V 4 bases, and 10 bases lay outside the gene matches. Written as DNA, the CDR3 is TGTGCCAGCAGCCAACCGGGACTAAGGGTCTCTGGGGCCAACGTCCTGACTTTC. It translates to CASSQPGLRVSGANVLTF.

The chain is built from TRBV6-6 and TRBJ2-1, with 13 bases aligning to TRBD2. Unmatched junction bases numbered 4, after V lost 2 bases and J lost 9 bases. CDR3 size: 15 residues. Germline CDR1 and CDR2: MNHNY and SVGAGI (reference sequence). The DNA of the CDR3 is TGTGCCAGCAGTTACGGACTAGCGGGAGTTGGTGAGCAGTTCTTC. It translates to CASSYGLAGVGEQFF.

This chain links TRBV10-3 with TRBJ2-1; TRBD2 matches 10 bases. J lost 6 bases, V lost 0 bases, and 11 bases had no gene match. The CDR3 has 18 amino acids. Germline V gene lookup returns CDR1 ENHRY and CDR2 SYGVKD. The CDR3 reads CAISESALAGVFVNEQFF. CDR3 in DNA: TGTGCCATCAGTGAGTCAGCGCTAGCGGGAGTCTTTGTCAATGAGCAGTTCTTC.

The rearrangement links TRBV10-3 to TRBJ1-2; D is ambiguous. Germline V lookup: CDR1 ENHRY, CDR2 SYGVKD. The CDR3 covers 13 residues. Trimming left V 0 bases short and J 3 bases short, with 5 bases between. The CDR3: CAISESADYGYTF. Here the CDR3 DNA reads TGTGCCATCAGTGAGTCGGCTGACTATGGCTACACCTTC.

The CDR3 nucleotides are TGTGCCAGCAGCTCTCGGGTTTTATATAATTCACCCCTCCACTTT. Translation gives CASSSRVLYNSPLHF. The chain uses TRBV5-5 and TRBJ1-6; D unclear. The CDR3 contains 15 residues. The ends were cut back, 3 bases at V and 4 bases at J, with 11 bases in the middle. Germline CDR1 SGHKS, CDR2 YYEKEE (reference sequence).

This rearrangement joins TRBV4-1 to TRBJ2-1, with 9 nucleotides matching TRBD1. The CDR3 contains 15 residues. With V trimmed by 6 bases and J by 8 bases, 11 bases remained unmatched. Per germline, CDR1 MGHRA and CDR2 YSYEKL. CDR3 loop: CASRPTGGQLDEQFF. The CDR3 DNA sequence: TGCGCCAGCAGACCCACAGGGGGCCAACTCGATGAGCAGTTCTTC.

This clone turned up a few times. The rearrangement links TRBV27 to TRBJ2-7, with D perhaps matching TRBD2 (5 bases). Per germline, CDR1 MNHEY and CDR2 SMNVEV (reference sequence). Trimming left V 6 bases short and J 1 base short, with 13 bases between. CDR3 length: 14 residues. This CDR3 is CASRGIGGSYEQYF. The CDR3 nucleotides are TGTGCCAGCAGGGGGATCGGAGGATCCTACGAGCAGTACTTC.

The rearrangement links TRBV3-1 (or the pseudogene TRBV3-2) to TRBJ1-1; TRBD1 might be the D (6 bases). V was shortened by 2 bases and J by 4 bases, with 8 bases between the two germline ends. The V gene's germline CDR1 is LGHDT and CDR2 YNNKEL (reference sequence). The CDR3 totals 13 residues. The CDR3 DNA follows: TGTGCCAGCAGCCAATCAGGGGTCACTGAAGCTTTCTTT. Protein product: CASSQSGVTEAFF.

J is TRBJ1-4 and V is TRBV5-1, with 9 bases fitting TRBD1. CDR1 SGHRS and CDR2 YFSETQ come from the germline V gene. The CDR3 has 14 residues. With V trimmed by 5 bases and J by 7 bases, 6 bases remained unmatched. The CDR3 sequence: CASRGQGSSEKLFF. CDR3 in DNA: TGCGCCAGCAGGGGACAGGGATCGAGTGAAAAACTGTTTTTT.

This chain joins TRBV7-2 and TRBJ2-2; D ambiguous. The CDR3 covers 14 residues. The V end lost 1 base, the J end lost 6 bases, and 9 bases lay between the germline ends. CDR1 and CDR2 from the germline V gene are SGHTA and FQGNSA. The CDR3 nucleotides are TGTGCCAGCAGCTTAGTGAGCACTGCCGGGGAGCTGTTTTTT. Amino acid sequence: CASSLVSTAGELFF.

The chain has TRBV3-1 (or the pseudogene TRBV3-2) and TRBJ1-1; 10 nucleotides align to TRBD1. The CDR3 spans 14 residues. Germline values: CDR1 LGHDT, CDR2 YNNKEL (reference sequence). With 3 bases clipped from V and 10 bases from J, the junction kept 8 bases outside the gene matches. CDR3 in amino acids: CASSQGTGDLGAFF. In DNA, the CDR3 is TGTGCCAGCAGCCAGGGGACAGGGGACCTGGGAGCTTTCTTT.

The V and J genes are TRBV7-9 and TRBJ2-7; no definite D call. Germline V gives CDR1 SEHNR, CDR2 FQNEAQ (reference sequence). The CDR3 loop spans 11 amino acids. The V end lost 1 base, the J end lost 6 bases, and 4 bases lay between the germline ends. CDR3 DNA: TGTGCCAGCAGCTTAGTCGGCGAGCAGTACTTC. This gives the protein CASSLVGEQYF.

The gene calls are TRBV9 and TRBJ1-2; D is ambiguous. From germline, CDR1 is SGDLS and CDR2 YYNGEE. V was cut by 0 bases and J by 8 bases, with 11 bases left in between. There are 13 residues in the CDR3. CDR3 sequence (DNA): TGTGCCAGCAGCGTAGTAACAGACATAGGCTACACCTTC. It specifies CASSVVTDIGYTF.

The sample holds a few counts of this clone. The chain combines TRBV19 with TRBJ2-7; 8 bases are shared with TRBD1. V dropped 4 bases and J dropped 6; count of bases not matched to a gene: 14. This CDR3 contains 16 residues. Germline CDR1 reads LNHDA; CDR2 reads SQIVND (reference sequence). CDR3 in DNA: TGTGCCAGTAGTAGCCGGGACAGGCTCCCACATGGCGAGCAGTACTTC. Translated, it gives CASSSRDRLPHGEQYF. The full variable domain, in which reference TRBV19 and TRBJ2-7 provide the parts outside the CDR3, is DGGITQSPKYLFRKEGQNVTLSCEQNLNHDAMYWYRQDPGQGLRLIYYSQIVNDFQKGDIAEGYSVSREKKESFPLTVTSAQKNPTAFYLCASSSRDRLPHGEQYFGPGTRLTVT.

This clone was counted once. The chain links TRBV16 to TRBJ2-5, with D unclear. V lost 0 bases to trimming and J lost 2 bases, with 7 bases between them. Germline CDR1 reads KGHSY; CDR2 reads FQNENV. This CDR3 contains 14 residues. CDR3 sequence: CASSQSLGQETQYF. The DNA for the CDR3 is TGTGCCAGCAGCCAATCCCTAGGTCAAGAGACCCAGTACTTC. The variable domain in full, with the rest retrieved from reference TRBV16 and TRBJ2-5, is GEEVAQTPKHLVRGEGQKAKLYCAPIKGHSYVFWYQQVLKNEFKFLISFQNENVFDETGMPKERFSAKCLPNSPCSLEIQATKLEDSAVYFCASSQSLGQETQYFGPGTRLLVL.

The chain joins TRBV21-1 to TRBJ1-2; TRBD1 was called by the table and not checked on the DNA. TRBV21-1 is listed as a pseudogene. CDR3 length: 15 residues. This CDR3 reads CASSILGQWVYGYTF. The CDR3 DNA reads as TGTGCCAGCAGCATCCTCGGACAGTGGGTCTATGGCTACACCTTC.

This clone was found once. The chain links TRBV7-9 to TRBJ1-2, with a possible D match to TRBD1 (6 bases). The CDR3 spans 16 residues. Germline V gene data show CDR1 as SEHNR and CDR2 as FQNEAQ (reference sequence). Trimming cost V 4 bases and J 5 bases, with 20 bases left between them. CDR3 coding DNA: TGTGCCAGCAGCTCATCGGCAAAAGGACAGAGATATGGCTACACCTTC. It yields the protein CASSSSAKGQRYGYTF.

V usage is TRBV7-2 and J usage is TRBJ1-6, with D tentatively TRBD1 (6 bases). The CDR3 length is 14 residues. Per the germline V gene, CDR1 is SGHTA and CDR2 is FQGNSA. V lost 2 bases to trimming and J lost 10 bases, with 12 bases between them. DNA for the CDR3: TGTGCCAGCAGCTTACGCAGGGGCGAATCACCCCTCCACTTT. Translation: CASSLRRGESPLHF.

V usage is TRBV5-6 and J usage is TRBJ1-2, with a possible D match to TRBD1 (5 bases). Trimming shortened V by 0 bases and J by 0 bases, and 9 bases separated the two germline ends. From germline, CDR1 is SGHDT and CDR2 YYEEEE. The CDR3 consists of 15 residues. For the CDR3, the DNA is TGTGCCAGCAGCTTGGAGTCCAGGGCTAACTATGGCTACACCTTC. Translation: CASSLESRANYGYTF.

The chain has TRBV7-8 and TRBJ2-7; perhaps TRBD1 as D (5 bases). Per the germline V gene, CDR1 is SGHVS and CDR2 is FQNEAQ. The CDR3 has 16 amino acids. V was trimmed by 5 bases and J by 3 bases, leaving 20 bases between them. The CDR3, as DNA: TGTGCCAGCAGCGTGACGACAGTTCCCCTCATCTACGAGCAGTACTTC. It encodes CASSVTTVPLIYEQYF. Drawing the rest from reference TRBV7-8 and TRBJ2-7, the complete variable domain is GAGVSQSPRYKVAKRGQDVALRCDPISGHVSLFWYQQALGQGPEFLTYFQNEAQLDKSGLPSDRFFAERPEGSVSTLKIQRTQQEDSAVYLCASSVTTVPLIYEQYFGPGTRLTVT.

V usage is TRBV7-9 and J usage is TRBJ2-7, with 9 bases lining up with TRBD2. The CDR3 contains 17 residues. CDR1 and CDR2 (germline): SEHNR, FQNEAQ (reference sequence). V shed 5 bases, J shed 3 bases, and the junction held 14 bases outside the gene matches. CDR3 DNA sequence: TGTGCCAGCAGCCCTCCCAGGACTAGCGCGAACTACTACGAGCAGTACTTC. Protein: CASSPPRTSANYYEQYF.